These 5 T cell receptor beta chains were all obtained from the same sample, sequenced in a study of cytomegalovirus exposure and HLA in healthy donors (dated by TCRdb to 2017 to 2019). The receptor library was made with the immunoSEQ multiplex PCR assay. The multiplex PCR relied on a mix of 60 forward primers for TCR Vbeta segments and 13 reverse primers for TCR Jbeta segments. The table was pulled from immuneACCESS by TCRdb, which kept in-frame rearrangements only. Such tables lose some clones; where checked, under half of the loss comes from unresolved V genes, and the rest has no known cause. The sample table records more than 95,000 clones; about 10% of these occur just once. The ten top clones hold about 4.7% of the sample. The specimen sequenced was PBMCs. The receptors here all came from a woman aged 18-29 years in good health and CMV-seropositive.

CDR3 protein: CASSLFQGPNYGYTF. DNA of the CDR3: TGTGCCAGCAGTTTATTCCAGGGGCCGAACTATGGCTACACCTTC. This chain connects TRBV27 to TRBJ1-2, with a weak D call TRBD1 (6 bases). Germline V CDR1 and CDR2: MNHEY, SMNVEV (reference sequence). The CDR3 runs to 15 residues. V lost 1 base to trimming and J lost 2 bases, with 11 bases between them.

This clone has more than one count but fewer than ten. The V and J genes are TRBV4-1 and TRBJ1-4, with TRBD1 matching 11 bases. Trimming removed 4 bases from V and 7 bases from J; junction bases left unmatched: 8. Germline V gene data show CDR1 as MGHRA and CDR2 as YSYEKL. CDR3 length: 16 residues. Here the CDR3 DNA reads TGCGCCAGCAGCCTCCAGGACAGGGGGCCGGGTGAAAAACTGTTTTTT. Translated, it gives CASSLQDRGPGEKLFF.

This chain uses TRBV19 with TRBJ1-3, with D hard to call. Germline loops: CDR1 LNHDA, CDR2 SQIVND (reference sequence). The CDR3 length is 13 residues. The V and J ends lost 4 bases and 4 bases respectively, with 8 bases between them. The CDR3 coding sequence is TGTGCCAGTAGTAGAACGGTGGGAAACACCATATATTTT. Translation: CASSRTVGNTIYF.

In regard to this clone: The same CDR3 arises from other DNA sequences in this sample as well. This chain's CDR3 is CASSPRTSGTDTQYF. In nucleotides, the CDR3 is TGTGCCAGCAGTCCAAGGACTAGCGGTACAGATACGCAGTATTTT. The chain recombines TRBV2 with TRBJ2-3, with TRBD2 matching 10 bases. The trim removed 5 bases at V and 3 bases at J, leaving 5 bases unmatched. The CDR3 sequence is 15 residues long. Germline V gives CDR1 SNHLY, CDR2 FYNNEI.

To note about this clone: Germline and junction disagree at one end, which may indicate a read error. This chain links TRBV19 with TRBJ2-6; D remains unclear. Germline V gives CDR1 LNHDA, CDR2 SQIVND (reference sequence). This CDR3 is 14 amino acids long. The CDR3 is CASKIGSGANVLTF. CDR3 bases: TGTGCTAGTAAGATCGGCTCTGGGGCCAACGTCCTGACTTTC.